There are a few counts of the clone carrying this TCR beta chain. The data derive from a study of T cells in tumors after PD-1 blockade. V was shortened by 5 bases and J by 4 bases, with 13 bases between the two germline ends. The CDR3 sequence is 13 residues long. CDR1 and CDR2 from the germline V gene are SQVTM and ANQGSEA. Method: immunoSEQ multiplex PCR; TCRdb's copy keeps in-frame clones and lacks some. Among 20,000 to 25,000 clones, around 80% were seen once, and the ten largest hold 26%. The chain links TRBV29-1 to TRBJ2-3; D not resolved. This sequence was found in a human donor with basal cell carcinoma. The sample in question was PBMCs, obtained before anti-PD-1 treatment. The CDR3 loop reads CSVSGLLSDTQYF. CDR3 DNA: TGCAGCGTTTCCGGCCTCCTGTCAGATACGCAGTATTTT.